The T cell receptor (beta chain) under discussion was sequenced for a study of cytomegalovirus exposure and HLA in healthy donors. Samples came from healthy bone marrow donors. Study-level results: In all likelihood, a cluster of highly shared sequence variants was a sequencing artifact.

Trimming took 5 bases from V and 13 from J; bases not matched to a gene: 8. Germline CDR1 and CDR2: LNHNV and YYDKDF (reference sequence). This CDR3 region has 12 residues. In this sample, this clone turned up once. Its antigen remains unknown. The PCR ran on 60 Vbeta and 13 Jbeta primers. Here immunoSEQ multiplex PCR was the method, and the copy in TCRdb shows in-frame clones only, minus some. This sample has under 250,000 clones, with approximately 85% found just once. Input material: PBMCs. The rearrangement links TRBV15 to TRBJ2-4, with 7 bases aligning to TRBD1. This receptor was taken from a woman aged 45-59 years in good health and CMV-seronegative. This chain's CDR3 is CATSSHRGHQYF. The CDR3 DNA is TGTGCCACCAGCTCCCACAGGGGCCACCAGTACTTC.